The 25 T cell receptor beta chains below all came from one sample that was sequenced in a study of blood T cell repertoires in COVID-19. TCRdb's table, derived via immunoSEQ multiplex PCR, lists solely in-frame clones and lacks some. The sample carries approximately 210,000 clones, approximately 91% recorded once. Material: peripheral blood. These receptor sequences come from a woman in her thirties or forties with acute or convalescent COVID-19.

The chain employs TRBV6-1 and TRBJ1-2; D may be TRBD1 (5 bases). Trimming took off 3 bases at V and 0 bases at J, with 11 bases between the two ends. CDR3 size: 15 residues. CDR1 is MNHNS and CDR2 is SASEGT in the germline V gene. The CDR3 reads CASSDFSGPNYGYTF. The CDR3 nucleotides are TGTGCCAGCAGTGATTTTTCAGGGCCTAACTATGGCTACACCTTC.

V and J are TRBV4-1 and TRBJ2-7; D perhaps matches TRBD1 (6 bases). The CDR3 is 13 amino acids. Germline CDR1 is MGHRA and CDR2 is YSYEKL. V was pared by 5 bases and J by 4 bases, with 12 bases between. The CDR3 DNA is TGCGCCAGCAGCGTCCGGACAGAGTACGAGCAGTACGTC. Its protein product is CASSVRTEYEQYV.

The V gene is TRBV5-1, the J gene TRBJ1-5, with 10 bases lining up with TRBD1. CDR1 is SGHRS and CDR2 is YFSETQ in the germline V gene. This CDR3 has 12 residues. The ends lost 4 bases at V and 12 bases at J; junction bases unmatched: 4. CDR3 loop: CASSIDRGHQHF. CDR3 DNA: TGCGCCAGCAGCATTGACAGGGGGCACCAGCATTTT.

This clone appeared a few times. This chain joins TRBV7-9 and TRBJ1-6, with TRBD1 matching over 9 bases. CDR3 length: 15 amino acids. J lost 6 bases, V lost 5 bases, and 5 bases had no gene match. Germline lookup yields CDR1 SEHNR and CDR2 FQNEAQ (reference sequence). The CDR3 DNA reads as TGTGCCAGCAGCCAACAGGGGGCAGGTAATTCACCCCTCCACTTT. It translates to CASSQQGAGNSPLHF.

This chain uses TRBV12-5 with TRBJ2-1; 13 bases match TRBD2. With 3 bases clipped from V and 8 bases from J, the junction kept 10 bases outside the gene matches. The CDR3 sequence is 17 residues long. In germline, CDR1 is LGHNT, CDR2 FRNRAP. CDR3 bases: TGTGCTAGTGGTTTTACTAGCGGGGGGGTGATTTTGGATGAGCAGTTCTTC. Its protein is CASGFTSGGVILDEQFF.

J is TRBJ1-2 and V is TRBV6-4; D remains unclear. CDR1 MRHNA and CDR2 SNTAGT come from the germline V gene. Trimming took off 4 bases at V and 2 bases at J, with 5 bases between the two ends. The CDR3 consists of 12 residues. The DNA of the CDR3 is TGTGCCAGCAGTGGAGTGAACTATGGCTACACCTTC. This gives the protein CASSGVNYGYTF.

The chain links TRBV18 to TRBJ2-5; 8 positions match TRBD2. From germline, CDR1 is KGHSH and CDR2 LQKENI. J gave up 2 bases and V 0 bases, and 2 bases lay outside the gene matches. The CDR3 has 15 amino acids. The CDR3 coding sequence is TGTGCCAGCTCACCACCGACTAGCGAACAAGAGACCCAGTACTTC. As protein: CASSPPTSEQETQYF.

This chain connects TRBV19 to TRBJ2-3, with TRBD2 matching over 8 bases. This CDR3 is 15 amino acids long. The J segment lost 1 base and the V segment lost 3 bases, leaving 3 bases of the junction unmatched. The germline CDR1 and CDR2 sequences are LNHDA and SQIVND (reference sequence). In DNA form, the CDR3 reads TGTGCCAGTAGTATGAGGCGGGGGGGCACAGATACGCAGTATTTT. Translation: CASSMRRGGTDTQYF. The whole variable domain, remainder taken from reference TRBV19 and TRBJ2-3, is DGGITQSPKYLFRKEGQNVTLSCEQNLNHDAMYWYRQDPGQGLRLIYYSQIVNDFQKGDIAEGYSVSREKKESFPLTVTSAQKNPTAFYLCASSMRRGGTDTQYFGPGTRLTVL.

The genes are TRBV25-1 and TRBJ1-2; D not resolved. With 7 bases removed from V and 10 bases from J, the gap between germline ends came to 16 bases. CDR1 and CDR2 (germline): MGHDK, SYGVNS. The CDR3 is 12 amino acids. CDR3 nucleotides: TGTGCCAGCAAAGAGACGGGAGGTGACTACACCTTC. It translates to CASKETGGDYTF.

The J gene is TRBJ1-1, the V gene TRBV7-2, with D possibly being TRBD1 (6 bases). The CDR3 spans 13 residues. Germline V CDR1 and CDR2: SGHTA, FQGNSA. V lost 2 bases, J lost 7 bases, and 11 bases lay in between. CDR3 DNA: TGTGCCAGCAGCTTAAGGAGGGGGGGTGAAGCTTTCTTT. Residues: CASSLRRGGEAFF.

This chain joins TRBV9 and TRBJ1-1, with D perhaps TRBD1 (6 bases). Trimming removed 3 bases from V and 4 bases from J, with 13 bases in between. Per germline, CDR1 SGDLS and CDR2 YYNGEE. The CDR3 is 14 residues long. In DNA, the CDR3 is TGTGCCAGCAGCGCCCAGGGGTCGCGCACTGAAGCTTTCTTT. This translates into CASSAQGSRTEAFF.

The chain uses TRBV3-1 (or the pseudogene TRBV3-2) and TRBJ2-5; TRBD1 matches at 7 bases. Germline V lookup: CDR1 LGHDT, CDR2 YNNKEL (reference sequence). The CDR3 runs 14 residues. With V trimmed by 4 bases and J by 1 base, 3 bases remained unmatched. The CDR3 DNA sequence: TGTGCCAGCAGCCCATACAGGGGCCAAGAGACCCAGTACTTC. This encodes CASSPYRGQETQYF.

The chain joins TRBV27 to TRBJ1-2, with unresolved D. Per the germline V gene, CDR1 is MNHEY and CDR2 is SMNVEV (reference sequence). This CDR3 contains 13 residues. The germline V and J ends were trimmed by 5 bases and 5 bases, with 12 bases remaining between them. CDR3 nucleotide sequence: TGTGCCAGCAGTCCTTACCCGGGTTATGGCTACACCTTC. Translation gives CASSPYPGYGYTF.

This clone showed up just once. The chain carries TRBV18 and TRBJ2-2; 9 positions agree with TRBD1. There are 16 residues in the CDR3. Germline V gene lookup returns CDR1 KGHSH and CDR2 LQKENI. V trimming: 3 bases; J trimming: 5 bases; junction bases outside the gene matches: 7. CDR3 DNA sequence: TGTGCCAGCTCACCGACCGGGACAGGGTTTACCGGGGAGCTGTTTTTT. Translated, it gives CASSPTGTGFTGELFF.

The chain's CDR3 is CASSPLAGGRTGELFF. CDR3 sequence (DNA): TGTGCCAGCTCACCTCTAGCGGGGGGAAGAACCGGGGAGCTGTTTTTT. This chain uses TRBV18 with TRBJ2-2; 11 nucleotides match TRBD2. The V gene end was trimmed by 3 bases and the J gene end by 5 bases; junction bases not matched to a gene: 5. CDR3 size: 16 residues. Germline-derived CDR1 and CDR2 are KGHSH and LQKENI.

Here the CDR3 reads CASSYSGTGGAGKAFF. CDR3 in DNA: TGTGCCAGCAGTTACTCGGGGACAGGGGGCGCGGGGAAGGCTTTCTTT. This chain connects TRBV6-5 to TRBJ1-1, with 12 bases identical to TRBD1. Germline CDR1 MNHEY, CDR2 SVGAGI. The CDR3 sequence is 16 residues long. Trimming took 0 bases from V and 11 from J; bases not matched to a gene: 10.

The V call is TRBV20-1, the J call TRBJ1-1; the D gene is possibly TRBD1 (5 bases). V shed 3 bases and J shed 3 bases, with 11 bases lying between them. Germline CDR1 reads DFQATT; CDR2 reads SNEGSKA (reference sequence). The CDR3 has 13 residues. The CDR3 sequence is CSASNPGYTEAFF. The CDR3 bases are TGCAGTGCTAGTAATCCAGGGTACACTGAAGCTTTCTTT.

This chain links TRBV6-7 with TRBJ1-5; D is undetermined. TRBV6-7 is marked as an open reading frame, function uncertain. V shed 6 bases and J shed 2 bases, with 14 bases lying between them. The CDR3 is 15 amino acids. The CDR3 loop is CASSLGVAGNQPQHF. Here the CDR3 DNA reads TGTGCCAGCAGCCTGGGCGTGGCTGGCAATCAGCCCCAGCATTTT.

The genes are TRBV7-9 and TRBJ1-1, with D possibly being TRBD1 (5 bases). CDR3 length equals 14 residues. Trimming took off 4 bases at V and 3 bases at J, with 12 bases between the two ends. Germline lookup yields CDR1 SEHNR and CDR2 FQNEAQ (reference sequence). The CDR3 DNA sequence: TGTGCCAGCAGCTCGACCGGGGGTTACACTGAAGCTTTCTTT. Translation: CASSSTGGYTEAFF.

V gene TRBV19 combines with J gene TRBJ2-2; possible D gene TRBD1, 6 bases. Germline V gene data show CDR1 as LNHDA and CDR2 as SQIVND (reference sequence). This CDR3 contains 15 residues. The V end lost 3 bases, the J end lost 5 bases, and 13 bases lay between the germline ends. The CDR3 DNA is TGTGCCAGTAGTATGGTCTGGGGGCCGACCGGGGAGCTGTTTTTT. Amino acid sequence: CASSMVWGPTGELFF.

The gene calls are TRBV19 and TRBJ2-1; 8 bases line up with TRBD1. This CDR3 contains 15 residues. V gave up 6 bases and J gave up 0 bases; unmatched junction bases: 4. Per the germline V gene, CDR1 is LNHDA and CDR2 is SQIVND (reference sequence). CDR3 sequence (DNA): TGTGCCAGTAGCTCCGACAGGGGCTCCTACAATGAGCAGTTCTTC. It is translated as CASSSDRGSYNEQFF.

The chain recombines TRBV5-1 with TRBJ1-1, with TRBD1 matching 11 bases. CDR3 length: 18 residues. J lost 1 base, V lost 3 bases, and 11 bases had no gene match. Germline V CDR1 and CDR2: SGHRS, YFSETQ. CDR3 amino acids: CASSWTWTGGAGNTEAFF. For the CDR3, the DNA is TGCGCCAGCAGCTGGACCTGGACAGGGGGCGCGGGGAACACTGAAGCTTTCTTT.

The rearrangement links TRBV7-3 to TRBJ2-2, with 8 positions matching TRBD2. The CDR3 is made up of 16 amino acids. V lost 5 bases, J lost 0 bases, and 5 bases stayed unmatched. Germline CDR1 is SGHTA and CDR2 is FQGTGA. The CDR3 sequence is CASSRTSHANTGELFF. CDR3 in DNA: TGTGCCAGCAGCCGGACTAGCCACGCGAACACCGGGGAGCTGTTTTTT. The full variable domain, completed using reference TRBV7-3 and TRBJ2-2, is GAGVSQTPSNKVTEKGKYVELRCDPISGHTALYWYRQSLGQGPEFLIYFQGTGAADDSGLPNDRFFAVRPEGSVSTLKIQRTERGDSAVYLCASSRTSHANTGELFFGEGSRLTVL.

CDR3 in amino acids: CASSEALRGLAKNIQYF. As DNA, the CDR3 is TGTGCCAGCAGTGAAGCGCTTAGGGGGCTAGCCAAAAACATTCAGTACTTC. The chain carries TRBV2 and TRBJ2-4; 7 bases line up with TRBD1. This CDR3 is 17 amino acids long. The V gene's germline CDR1 is SNHLY and CDR2 FYNNEI. Losses at the gene ends were 0 bases for V and 0 bases for J; bases not matched to a gene: 5. The whole variable domain, remainder taken from reference TRBV2 and TRBJ2-4, is EPEVTQTPSHQVTQMGQEVILRCVPISNHLYFYWYRQILGQKVEFLVSFYNNEISEKSEIFDDQFSVERPDGSNFTLKIRSTKLEDSAMYFCASSEALRGLAKNIQYFGAGTRLSVL.

The CDR3 DNA is TGTGCCAGCAGCCAGGACAGCTCCTACGAGCAGTACGTC. Translating gives CASSQDSSYEQYV. The genes are TRBV5-5 and TRBJ2-7; TRBD1 is a possible D gene (6 bases). Trimming cost V 4 bases and J 0 bases, with 8 bases left between them. This CDR3 contains 13 residues. Germline CDR1 SGHKS, CDR2 YYEKEE (reference sequence).